This T cell receptor (beta chain) was sequenced for a study of CD8 T cells in Susac syndrome. An amount of RNA that ranged from roughly 0.45 to 1 ug was reverse transcribed with random hexamers. Amplification of TCR beta CDR3 spanned 54 Vbeta and 13 Jbeta via immunoSEQ multiplex PCR. TCRdb re-derived calls from the immunoSEQ multiplex PCR reads in MiXCR, one entry per CDR3 protein. The sample lists approximately 130,000 distinct CDR3 sequences, roughly 94% seen once, with about 0.098% in the top ten. The V end lost 6 bases, the J end lost 3 bases, and 14 bases lay between the germline ends. The CDR3 consists of 14 residues. The CD8+ and CD4+ T cells were isolated magnetically using a negative isolation approach, whereas the TEMRA cells were enriched by FACS.

The sequence came from a human donor in good health. The sequencing input was CD4+ T cells from PBMCs. This sequence joins TRBV12-3 or TRBV12-4 and TRBJ1-2, with D maybe TRBD1 (5 bases). The CDR3: CASRSRVGDYGYTF. CDR3 bases: TGTGCCAGCAGGAGCAGGGTAGGGGACTATGGCTACACCTTC.